One T cell receptor beta chain is described in this entry. Its antigen remains unidentified. The authors carried out high-throughput sequencing of TCR beta. They applied it to CD8+ and CD4+ T cells obtained from blood. Patients with stable or active relapsing-remitting disease, all of them treatment-naive, made up the multiple sclerosis controls. Reverse transcription of roughly 0.5 to 1 ug RNA was carried out with random hexamers. It was immunoSEQ multiplex PCR that amplified TCR beta CDR3 across 54 Vbeta and 13 Jbeta. Using its own MiXCR run on the immunoSEQ multiplex PCR reads, TCRdb lists one record per CDR3 protein. The data contain some 300,000 distinct CDR3 sequences, 70% to 90% of them singletons. Germline loops: CDR1 SGHVS, CDR2 FQNEAQ. Losses at the gene ends were 1 base for V and 1 base for J; bases not matched to a gene: 3. The CDR3 totals 16 residues. These data belong to a study of CD8 T cells in Susac syndrome.

Overall study findings and caveats: The number of individuals included in the study's TCR sequencing and HLA analysis was acknowledged as relatively small.

The chain recombines TRBV7-8 with TRBJ2-1, with 8 bases matching TRBD2. The source material was CD8+ T cells from PBMCs. The source of this sequence is a human donor with multiple sclerosis. CDR3 in DNA: TGTGCCAGCAGCTTAGAGCGGGAGTGGTCCTACAATGAGCAGTTCTTC. Amino acid sequence: CASSLEREWSYNEQFF.